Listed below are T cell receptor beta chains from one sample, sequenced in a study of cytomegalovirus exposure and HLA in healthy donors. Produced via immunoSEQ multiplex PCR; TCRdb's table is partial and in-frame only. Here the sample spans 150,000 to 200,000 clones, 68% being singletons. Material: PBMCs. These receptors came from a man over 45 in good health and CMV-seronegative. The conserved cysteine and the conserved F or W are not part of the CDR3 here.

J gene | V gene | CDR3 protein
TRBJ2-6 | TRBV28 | ASSLAGSNVLT
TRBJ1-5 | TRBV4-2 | ASSQLHGATGYNQPQH
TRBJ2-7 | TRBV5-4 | ASSLTQGANYEQY
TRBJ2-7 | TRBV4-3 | ASSQVSRGSEQY
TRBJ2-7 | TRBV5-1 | ASSLDFSEQY
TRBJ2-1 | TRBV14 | ASSQDWVANEQF
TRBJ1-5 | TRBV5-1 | ASSLGQNSNQPQH
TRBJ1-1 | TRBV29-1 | SVTVNTEAF
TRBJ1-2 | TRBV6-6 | ASSYPAGNTNYGYT
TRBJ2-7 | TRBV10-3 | AISEGRTGGSYEQY
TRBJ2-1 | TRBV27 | ASSPSGLAGYNEQF
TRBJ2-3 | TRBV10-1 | ASSRDSTDTQY
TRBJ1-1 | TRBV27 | ASRLQGSTEAF
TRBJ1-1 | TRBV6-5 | ASSPGTGTNTEAF
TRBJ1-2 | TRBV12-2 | ATKHRGINYGYT
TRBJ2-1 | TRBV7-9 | ASSLVQVGYNEQF
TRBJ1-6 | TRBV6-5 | ASSPDRGINSPLH
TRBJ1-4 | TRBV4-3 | ASSHQQGTNEKLF
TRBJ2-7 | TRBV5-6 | ASSSRVLNGEQY
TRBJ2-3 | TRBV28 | ASRGGTGFSGGLTDTQY
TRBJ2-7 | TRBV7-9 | ASSLTSGGAHEQY
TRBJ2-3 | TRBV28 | ASRSPGGYSRTDTQY
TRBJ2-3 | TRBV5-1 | ASSTQGSTDTQY
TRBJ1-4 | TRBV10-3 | AISEGGDGINEKLF
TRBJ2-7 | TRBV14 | ASSSSGYEQY